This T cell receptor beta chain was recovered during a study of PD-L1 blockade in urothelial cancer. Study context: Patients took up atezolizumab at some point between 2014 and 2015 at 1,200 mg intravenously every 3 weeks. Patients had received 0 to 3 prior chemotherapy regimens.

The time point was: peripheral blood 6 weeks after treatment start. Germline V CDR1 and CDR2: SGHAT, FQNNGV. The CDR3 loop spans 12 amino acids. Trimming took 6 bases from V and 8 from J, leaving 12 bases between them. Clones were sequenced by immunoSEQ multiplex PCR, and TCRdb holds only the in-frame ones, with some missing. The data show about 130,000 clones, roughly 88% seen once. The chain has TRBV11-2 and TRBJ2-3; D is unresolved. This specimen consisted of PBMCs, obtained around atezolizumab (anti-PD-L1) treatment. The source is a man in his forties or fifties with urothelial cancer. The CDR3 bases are TGTGCCAGCAGTACACCTTATGCTACGCAGTATTTT. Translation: CASSTPYATQYF.